This T cell receptor beta chain was documented in a study of molecular identifiers for immune sequencing clone quantification. Points from the study as a whole: Spiked Jurkat TCR RNA equivalent to one cell was reportedly detectable in 800,000 to 1,000,000 naive cells. Among effectors, clones above 20 RNA copies held over 99% of molecules; among naive cells, under 1%.

This clonotype was counted at least ten times. Its antigen is undetermined. TCRdb reanalysed the PCR reads using MiXCR and keeps one entry per CDR3 protein. The sample yields about 630,000 distinct CDR3 sequences, roughly 27% seen once. Sorting recovered naive CD8 T cells on a CD8+CD4-CCR7+CD45RA+ profile. Germline values: CDR1 DFQATT, CDR2 SNEGSKA (reference sequence). Between the trimmed V and J ends, which lost 0 bases and 0 bases, there was a span of 15 bases. The CDR3 is made up of 17 amino acids. This sequence originates from a human donor in good health. Some libraries in this study had Jurkat cell RNA spiked in. Material for sequencing was naive CD8+ T cells from blood, with Jurkat cell RNA spiked in. Subset of the sample: FACS-sorted CD8+CD4-CCR7+CD45RA+ naive T cells. The rearrangement uses TRBV20-1 and TRBJ1-3, with no clear D. CDR3 sequence (DNA): TGCAGTGCTAGAGATCGGGAGCCCTCGACCTCTGGAAACACCATATATTTT. This gives the protein CSARDREPSTSGNTIYF.